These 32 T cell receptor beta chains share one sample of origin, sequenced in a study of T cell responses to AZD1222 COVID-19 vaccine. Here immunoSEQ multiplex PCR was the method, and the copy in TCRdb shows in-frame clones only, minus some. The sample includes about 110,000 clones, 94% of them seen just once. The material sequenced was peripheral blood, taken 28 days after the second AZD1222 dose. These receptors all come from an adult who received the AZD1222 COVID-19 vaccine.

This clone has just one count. CDR3 sequence (DNA): TGCGCCAGCAGCCCTTCGCCCTTGAACACTGAAGCTTTCTTT. Translation: CASSPSPLNTEAFF. V gene TRBV5-1 combines with J gene TRBJ1-1; D gene uncertain. Germline V gene sequence: CDR1 SGHRS, CDR2 YFSETQ. The CDR3 runs 14 residues. The germline V and J ends were trimmed by 4 bases and 0 bases, with 10 bases remaining between them.

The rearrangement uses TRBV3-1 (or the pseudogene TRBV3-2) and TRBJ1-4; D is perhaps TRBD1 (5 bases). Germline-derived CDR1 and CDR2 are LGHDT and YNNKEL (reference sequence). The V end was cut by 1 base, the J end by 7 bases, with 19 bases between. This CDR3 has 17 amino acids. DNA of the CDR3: TGTGCCAGCAGCCAAGGGCGGGGGGGGATCGATGGTGAAAAACTGTTTTTT. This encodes CASSQGRGGIDGEKLFF.

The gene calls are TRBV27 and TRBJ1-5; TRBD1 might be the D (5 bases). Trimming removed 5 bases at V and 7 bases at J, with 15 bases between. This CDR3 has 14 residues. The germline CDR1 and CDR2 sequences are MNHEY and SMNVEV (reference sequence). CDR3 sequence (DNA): TGTGCCAGCAGTATGTATGGGGGGGGACAGCCCCAGCATTTT. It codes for CASSMYGGGQPQHF.

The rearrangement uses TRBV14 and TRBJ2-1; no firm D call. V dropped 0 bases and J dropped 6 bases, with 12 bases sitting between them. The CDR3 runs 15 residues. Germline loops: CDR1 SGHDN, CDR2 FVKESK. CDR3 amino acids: CASSQDWQVGNEQFF. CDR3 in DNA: TGTGCCAGCAGCCAAGATTGGCAGGTGGGCAATGAGCAGTTCTTC.

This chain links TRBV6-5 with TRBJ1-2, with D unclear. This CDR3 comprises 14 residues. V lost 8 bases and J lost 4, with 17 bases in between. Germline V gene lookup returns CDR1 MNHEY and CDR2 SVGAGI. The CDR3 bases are TGTGCCAGCGTGGGTGTTGGGGAAATCTATGGCTACACCTTC. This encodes CASVGVGEIYGYTF.

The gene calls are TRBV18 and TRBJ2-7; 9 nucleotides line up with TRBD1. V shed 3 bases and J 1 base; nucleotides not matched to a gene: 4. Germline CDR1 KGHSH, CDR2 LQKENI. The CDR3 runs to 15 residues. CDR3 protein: CASSPGTGSSYEQYF. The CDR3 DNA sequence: TGTGCCAGCTCACCCGGGACAGGGAGTTCCTACGAGCAGTACTTC.

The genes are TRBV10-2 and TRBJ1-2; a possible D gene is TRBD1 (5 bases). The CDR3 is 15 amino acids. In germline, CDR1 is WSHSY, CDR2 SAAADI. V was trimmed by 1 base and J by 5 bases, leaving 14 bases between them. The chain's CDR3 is CASSEYRIESYGYTF. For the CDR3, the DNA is TGCGCCAGCAGTGAGTACAGGATCGAGAGTTATGGCTACACCTTC.

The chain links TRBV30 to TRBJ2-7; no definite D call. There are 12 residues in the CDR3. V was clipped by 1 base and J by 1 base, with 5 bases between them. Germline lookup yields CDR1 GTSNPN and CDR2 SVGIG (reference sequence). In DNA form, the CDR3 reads TGTGCCTGGAGTGATGGATCCTACGAGCAGTACTTC. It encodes CAWSDGSYEQYF.

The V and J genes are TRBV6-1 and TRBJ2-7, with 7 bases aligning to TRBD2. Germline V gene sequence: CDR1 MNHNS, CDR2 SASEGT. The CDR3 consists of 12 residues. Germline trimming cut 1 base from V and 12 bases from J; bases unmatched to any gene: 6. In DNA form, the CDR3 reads TGTGCCAGCAGTGAAGGTTGGGGGGGAGGGTACTTC. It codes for CASSEGWGGGYF.

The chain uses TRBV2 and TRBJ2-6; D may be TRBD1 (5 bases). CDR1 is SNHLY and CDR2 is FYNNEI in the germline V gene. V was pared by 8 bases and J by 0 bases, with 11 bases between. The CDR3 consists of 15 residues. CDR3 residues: CASAKGHSGANVLTF. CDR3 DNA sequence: TGTGCCAGCGCTAAGGGGCACTCTGGGGCCAACGTCCTGACTTTC.

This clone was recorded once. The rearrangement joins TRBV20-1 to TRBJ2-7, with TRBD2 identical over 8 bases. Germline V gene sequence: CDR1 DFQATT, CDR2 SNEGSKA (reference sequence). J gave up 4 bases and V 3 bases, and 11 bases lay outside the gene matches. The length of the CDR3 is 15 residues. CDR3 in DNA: TGCAGTGCTAGTAAGGGCGGGAGGAAGTATTACGAGCAGTACTTC. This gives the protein CSASKGGRKYYEQYF.

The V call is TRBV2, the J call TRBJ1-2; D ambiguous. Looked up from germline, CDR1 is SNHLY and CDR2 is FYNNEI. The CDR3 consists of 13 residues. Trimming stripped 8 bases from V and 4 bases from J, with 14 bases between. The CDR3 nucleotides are TGTGCCAGCGGAAGGGTGACGGGCTATGGCTACACCTTC. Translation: CASGRVTGYGYTF.

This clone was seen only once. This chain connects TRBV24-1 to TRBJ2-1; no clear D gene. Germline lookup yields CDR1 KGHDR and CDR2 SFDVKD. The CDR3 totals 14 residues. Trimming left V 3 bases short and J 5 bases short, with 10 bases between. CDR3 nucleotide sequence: TGTGCCACCAGTGATCGACTGGACGACAATGAGCAGTTCTTC. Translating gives CATSDRLDDNEQFF.

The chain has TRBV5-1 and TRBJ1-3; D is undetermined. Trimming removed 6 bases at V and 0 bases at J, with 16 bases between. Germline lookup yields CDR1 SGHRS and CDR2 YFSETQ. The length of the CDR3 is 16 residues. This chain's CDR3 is CASTLFSPGSGNTIYF. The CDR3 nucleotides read TGCGCCAGCACCCTTTTCTCTCCGGGCTCTGGAAACACCATATATTTT.

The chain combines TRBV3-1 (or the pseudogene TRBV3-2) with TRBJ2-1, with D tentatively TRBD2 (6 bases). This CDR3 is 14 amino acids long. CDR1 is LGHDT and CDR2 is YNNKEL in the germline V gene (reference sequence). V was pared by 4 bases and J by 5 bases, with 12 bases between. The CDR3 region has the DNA TGTGCCAGCAGCCCCCGGGACTGGGACAATGAGCAGTTCTTC. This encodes CASSPRDWDNEQFF.

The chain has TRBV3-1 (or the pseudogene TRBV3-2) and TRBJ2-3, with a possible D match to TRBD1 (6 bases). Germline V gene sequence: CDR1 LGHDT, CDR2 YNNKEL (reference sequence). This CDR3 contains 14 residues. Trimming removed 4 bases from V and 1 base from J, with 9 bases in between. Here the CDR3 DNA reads TGTGCCAGCAGCCCGGGACACGGCACAGATACGCAGTATTTT. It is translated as CASSPGHGTDTQYF.

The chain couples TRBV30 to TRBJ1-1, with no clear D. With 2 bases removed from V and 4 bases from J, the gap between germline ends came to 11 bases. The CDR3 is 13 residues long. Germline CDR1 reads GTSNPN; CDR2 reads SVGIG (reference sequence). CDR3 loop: CAWSNRMGTEAFF. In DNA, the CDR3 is TGTGCCTGGAGTAATCGGATGGGCACTGAAGCTTTCTTT. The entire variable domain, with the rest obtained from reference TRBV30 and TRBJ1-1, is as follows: SQTIHQWPATLVQPVGSPLSLECTVEGTSNPNLYWYRQAAGRGLQLLFYSVGIGQISSEVPQNLSASRPQDRQFILSSKKLLLSDSGFYLCAWSNRMGTEAFFGQGTRLTVV.

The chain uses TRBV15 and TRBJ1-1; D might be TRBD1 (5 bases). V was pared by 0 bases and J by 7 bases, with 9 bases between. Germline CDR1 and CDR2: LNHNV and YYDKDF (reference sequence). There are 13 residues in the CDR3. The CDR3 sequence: CATSREGPFEAFF. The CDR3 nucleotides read TGTGCCACCAGCAGAGAGGGGCCCTTTGAAGCTTTCTTT.

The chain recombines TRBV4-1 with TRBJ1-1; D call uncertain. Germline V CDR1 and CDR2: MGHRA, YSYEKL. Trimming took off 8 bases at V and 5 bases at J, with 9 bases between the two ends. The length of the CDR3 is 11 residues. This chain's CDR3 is CASFSATEAFF. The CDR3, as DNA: TGCGCCAGCTTCAGTGCGACTGAAGCTTTCTTT.

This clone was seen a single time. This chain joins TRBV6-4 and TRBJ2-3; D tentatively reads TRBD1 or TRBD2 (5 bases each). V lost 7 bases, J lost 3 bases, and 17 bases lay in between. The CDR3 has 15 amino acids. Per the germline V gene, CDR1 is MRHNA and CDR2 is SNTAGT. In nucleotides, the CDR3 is TGTGCCAGCAAAAAAGAGGGGTTCTTTACAGATACGCAGTATTTT. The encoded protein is CASKKEGFFTDTQYF.

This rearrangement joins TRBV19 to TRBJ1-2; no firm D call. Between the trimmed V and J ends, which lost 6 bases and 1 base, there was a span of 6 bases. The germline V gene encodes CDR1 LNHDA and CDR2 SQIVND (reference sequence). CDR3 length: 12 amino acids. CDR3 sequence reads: CASRDGNYGYTF. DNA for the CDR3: TGTGCCAGTAGGGACGGTAACTATGGCTACACCTTC. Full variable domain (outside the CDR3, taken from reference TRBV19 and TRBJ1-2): DGGITQSPKYLFRKEGQNVTLSCEQNLNHDAMYWYRQDPGQGLRLIYYSQIVNDFQKGDIAEGYSVSREKKESFPLTVTSAQKNPTAFYLCASRDGNYGYTFGSGTRLTVV.

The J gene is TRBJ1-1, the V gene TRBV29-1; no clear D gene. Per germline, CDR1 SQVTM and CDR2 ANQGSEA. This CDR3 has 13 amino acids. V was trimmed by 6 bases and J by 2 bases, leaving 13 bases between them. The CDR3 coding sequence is TGCAGCGTGAGTTTGGCCCCAAACACTGAAGCTTTCTTT. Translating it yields CSVSLAPNTEAFF.

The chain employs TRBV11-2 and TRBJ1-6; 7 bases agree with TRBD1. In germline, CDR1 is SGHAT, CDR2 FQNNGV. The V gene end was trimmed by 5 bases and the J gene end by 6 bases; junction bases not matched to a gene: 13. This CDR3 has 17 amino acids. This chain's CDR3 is CASSQSTGSSLNSPLHF. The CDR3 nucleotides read TGTGCCAGCAGCCAATCGACAGGGTCAAGCCTTAATTCACCCCTCCACTTT. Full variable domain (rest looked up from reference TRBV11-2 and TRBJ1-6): EAGVAQSPRYKIIEKRQSVAFWCNPISGHATLYWYQQILGQGPKLLIQFQNNGVVDDSQLPKDRFSAERLKGVDSTLKIQPAKLEDSAVYLCASSQSTGSSLNSPLHFGNGTRLTVT.

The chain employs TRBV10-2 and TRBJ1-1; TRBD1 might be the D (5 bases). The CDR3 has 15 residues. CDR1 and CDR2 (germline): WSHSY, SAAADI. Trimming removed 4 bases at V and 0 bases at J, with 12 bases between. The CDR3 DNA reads TGCGCCAGCAGTGTAGGGACGGACTTGAACACTGAAGCTTTCTTT. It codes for CASSVGTDLNTEAFF.

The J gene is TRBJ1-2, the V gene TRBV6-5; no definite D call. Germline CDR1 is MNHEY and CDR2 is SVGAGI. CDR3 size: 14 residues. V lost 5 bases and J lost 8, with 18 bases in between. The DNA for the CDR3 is TGTGCCAGCAGTCCGTCCCTCGTGGAGGGAGGCTACACCTTC. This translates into CASSPSLVEGGYTF.

CDR3 sequence reads: CASSVTGLLSMNTEAFF. CDR3 in DNA: TGTGCCAGCAGCGTAACGGGACTACTGAGCATGAACACTGAAGCTTTCTTT. V and J are TRBV9 and TRBJ1-1; D is possibly TRBD1 (5 bases). The CDR3 extends over 17 amino acids. Trimming removed 1 base from V and 0 bases from J, with 16 bases in between. Germline values: CDR1 SGDLS, CDR2 YYNGEE.

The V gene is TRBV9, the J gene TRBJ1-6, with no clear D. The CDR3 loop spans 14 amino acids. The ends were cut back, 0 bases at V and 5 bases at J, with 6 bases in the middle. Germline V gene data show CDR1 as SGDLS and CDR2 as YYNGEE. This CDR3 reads CASSVEQHNSPLHF. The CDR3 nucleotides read TGTGCCAGCAGCGTAGAACAGCATAATTCACCCCTCCACTTT.

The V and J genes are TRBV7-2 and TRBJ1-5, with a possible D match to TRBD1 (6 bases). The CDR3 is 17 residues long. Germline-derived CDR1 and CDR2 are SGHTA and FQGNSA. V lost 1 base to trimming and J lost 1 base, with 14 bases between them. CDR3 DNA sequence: TGTGCCAGCAGCTTAGTAAGCGGGGGCACGAGCAATCAGCCCCAGCATTTT. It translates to CASSLVSGGTSNQPQHF.

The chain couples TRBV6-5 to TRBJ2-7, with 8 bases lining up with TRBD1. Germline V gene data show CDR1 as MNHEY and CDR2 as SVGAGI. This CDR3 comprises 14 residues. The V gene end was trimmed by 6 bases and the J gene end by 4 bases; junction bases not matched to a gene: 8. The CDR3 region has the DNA TGTGCCAGCAGGTCCGGGACAGGAATGTACGAGCAGTACTTC. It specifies CASRSGTGMYEQYF.

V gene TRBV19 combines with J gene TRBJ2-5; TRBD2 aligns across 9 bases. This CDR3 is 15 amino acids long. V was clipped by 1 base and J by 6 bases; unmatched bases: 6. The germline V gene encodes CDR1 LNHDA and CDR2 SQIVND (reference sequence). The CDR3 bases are TGTGCCAGTAGTATAGGATCGGGACTAGCAAAGACCCAGTACTTC. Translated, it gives CASSIGSGLAKTQYF.

CDR3: CSATQGSGYTF. CDR3 DNA: TGCAGCGCAACACAGGGAAGTGGCTACACCTTC. This sequence joins TRBV29-1 and TRBJ1-2, with a possible D match to TRBD1 (6 bases). CDR3 length: 11 amino acids. Germline CDR1 reads SQVTM; CDR2 reads ANQGSEA. V lost 7 bases to trimming and J lost 7 bases, with 13 bases between them.

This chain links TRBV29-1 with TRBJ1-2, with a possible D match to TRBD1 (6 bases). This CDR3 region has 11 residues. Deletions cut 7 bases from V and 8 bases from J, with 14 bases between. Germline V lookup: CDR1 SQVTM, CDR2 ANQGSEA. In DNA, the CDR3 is TGCAGCGCAACAGGGCGACGCGGCTACACCTTC. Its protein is CSATGRRGYTF. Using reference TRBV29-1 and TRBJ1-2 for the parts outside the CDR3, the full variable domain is SAVISQKPSRDICQRGTSLTIQCQVDSQVTMMFWYRQQPGQSLTLIATANQGSEATYESGFVIDKFPISRPNLTFSTLTVSNMSPEDSSIYLCSATGRRGYTFGSGTRLTVV.